Each of the 26 T cell receptor beta chains below was sequenced from the same sample in a study of blood T cells in healthy people across ages. PCR was performed a second time for roughly 7 to 11 cycles using a sample-barcoded 5' primer and a J-beta primer mix. TCRdb reprocessed the 5' RACE reads via MiXCR and lists one record per CDR3 protein. The data show about 1.4 million distinct CDR3 sequences, 59% seen once. Sample: blood. The source is a man between 18 and 35 years old in good health.

The rearrangement links TRBV4-2 to TRBJ1-4; 10 positions agree with TRBD1. The germline V gene has CDR1 LGHNA and CDR2 YNFKEQ. The CDR3 is 16 amino acids. The V and J ends lost 4 bases and 8 bases, in that order; junction bases with no gene match: 10. The CDR3 DNA follows: TGTGCCAGCAGCCCCAGTCCCGGGACAGGGGACGAAAAACTGTTTTTT. Protein product: CASSPSPGTGDEKLFF.

The chain couples TRBV4-1 to TRBJ2-7; the D gene could be TRBD1 or TRBD2 (5 bases each). The germline V and J ends were trimmed by 0 bases and 2 bases, with 11 bases remaining between them. This CDR3 region has 15 residues. Germline V lookup: CDR1 MGHRA, CDR2 YSYEKL. CDR3 DNA: TGCGCCAGCAGCCAAGATCGGGACGGGACCTACGAGCAGTACTTC. Protein product: CASSQDRDGTYEQYF.

The chain recombines TRBV9 with TRBJ2-7, with D possibly matching TRBD1 (6 bases). The CDR3 spans 15 residues. Germline V gives CDR1 SGDLS, CDR2 YYNGEE. The germline V and J ends were trimmed by 0 bases and 2 bases, with 12 bases remaining between them. The CDR3 DNA sequence: TGTGCCAGCAGCGTAGTCCCGGGACAAACCTACGAGCAGTACTTC. It yields the protein CASSVVPGQTYEQYF.

In its sample, this clonotype was seen a few times. The rearrangement links TRBV4-2 to TRBJ2-7; 9 bases are shared with TRBD2. The CDR3 runs 16 residues. Germline values: CDR1 LGHNA, CDR2 YNFKEQ. The junction had 6 bases not matched to a gene; V was cut back by 0 bases and J by 3 bases. The CDR3 region is CASSQEDSGSHYEQYF. In DNA, the CDR3 is TGTGCCAGCAGCCAAGAGGATAGCGGGAGCCACTACGAGCAGTACTTC.

The chain uses TRBV10-3 and TRBJ2-3, with D uncertain. This CDR3 region has 12 residues. Germline-derived CDR1 and CDR2 are ENHRY and SYGVKD. Trimming shortened V by 5 bases and J by 3 bases, and 6 bases separated the two germline ends. DNA for the CDR3: TGTGCCATCAGTACAGCTACAGATACGCAGTATTTT. This gives the protein CAISTATDTQYF.

The gene calls are TRBV20-1 and TRBJ2-1, with a possible D match to TRBD2 (6 bases). This CDR3 is built from 14 residues. V was shortened by 5 bases and J by 8 bases, with 19 bases between the two germline ends. The germline V gene encodes CDR1 DFQATT and CDR2 SNEGSKA (reference sequence). CDR3 in DNA: TGCAGTGCTCCCGGGACTCCCAGCGTCTATGAGCAGTTCTTC. This translates into CSAPGTPSVYEQFF.

The rearrangement uses TRBV4-1 and TRBJ1-5; weak D call: TRBD1 (5 bases). V lost 4 bases and J lost 6, with 22 bases in between. The CDR3 length is 17 residues. Germline V gene lookup returns CDR1 MGHRA and CDR2 YSYEKL. CDR3: CASSPLGAGGGAQPQHF. CDR3 bases: TGCGCCAGCAGCCCCCTCGGAGCAGGTGGTGGGGCTCAGCCCCAGCATTTT.

This chain connects TRBV4-1 to TRBJ2-7; 10 nucleotides agree with TRBD1. The CDR3 runs to 15 residues. Losses at the gene ends were 4 bases for V and 6 bases for J; bases not matched to a gene: 9. The germline gives CDR1 MGHRA, CDR2 YSYEKL. The CDR3 coding sequence is TGCGCCAGCAGCCCGCGGCCGGGGACAGGGGTCGAGCAGTACTTC. Its translation is CASSPRPGTGVEQYF.

The J gene is TRBJ1-4, the V gene TRBV7-9; 8 bases are a match to TRBD1. J lost 7 bases, V lost 4 bases, and 11 bases had no gene match. Germline lookup yields CDR1 SEHNR and CDR2 FQNEAQ (reference sequence). The CDR3 has 16 amino acids. CDR3 in amino acids: CASSSIGQGGSEKLFF. The CDR3 nucleotides read TGTGCCAGCAGCTCTATAGGACAGGGAGGGAGTGAAAAACTGTTTTTT. Full variable domain (rest looked up from reference TRBV7-9 and TRBJ1-4): DTGVSQNPRHKITKRGQNVTFRCDPISEHNRLYWYRQTLGQGPEFLTYFQNEAQLEKSRLLSDRFSAERPKGSFSTLEIQRTEQGDSAMYLCASSSIGQGGSEKLFFGSGTQLSVL.

The chain carries TRBV9 and TRBJ1-2; D gene unclear. Trimming stripped 3 bases from V and 5 bases from J, with 23 bases between. This CDR3 is 17 amino acids long. The germline gives CDR1 SGDLS, CDR2 YYNGEE. CDR3 DNA: TGTGCCAGCAGCGCCTGGGAGGGCGCAACGAAATCATATGGCTACACCTTC. As protein: CASSAWEGATKSYGYTF.

The V gene is TRBV20-1, the J gene TRBJ2-5, with D hard to call. V was shortened by 1 base and J by 5 bases, with 14 bases between the two germline ends. This CDR3 has 14 residues. The germline V gene has CDR1 DFQATT and CDR2 SNEGSKA (reference sequence). CDR3 sequence: CSARAGPQEETQYF. The CDR3, as DNA: TGCAGTGCTAGAGCGGGTCCTCAAGAGGAGACCCAGTACTTC.

The chain employs TRBV11-2 and TRBJ1-2, with D tentatively TRBD1 (6 bases). CDR1 is SGHAT, CDR2 FQNNGV, per germline. The CDR3 has 13 residues. The V and J ends lost 5 bases and 4 bases respectively, with 11 bases between them. For the CDR3, the DNA is TGTGCCAGCAGCCGGGGACACCCCTATGGCTACACCTTC. Translated: CASSRGHPYGYTF.

The chain recombines TRBV5-1 with TRBJ2-2; no clear D gene. The CDR3 loop spans 15 amino acids. V lost 1 base and J 9 bases, leaving 16 bases between the germline ends. CDR1 SGHRS and CDR2 YFSETQ come from the germline V gene. The CDR3 DNA sequence: TGCGCCAGCAGCTTGTCACAAACTCGGACCCGGGAGCTGTTTTTT. It encodes CASSLSQTRTRELFF. The entire variable domain, with the rest obtained from reference TRBV5-1 and TRBJ2-2, is as follows: KAGVTQTPRYLIKTRGQQVTLSCSPISGHRSVSWYQQTPGQGLQFLFEYFSETQRNKGNFPGRFSGRQFSNSRSEMNVSTLELGDSALYLCASSLSQTRTRELFFGEGSRLTVL.

The chain employs TRBV10-2 and TRBJ2-7; no clear D. Germline loops: CDR1 WSHSY, CDR2 SAAADI. The CDR3 has 14 residues. The V and J ends lost 5 bases and 0 bases respectively, with 11 bases between them. CDR3 DNA sequence: TGCGCCAGCAGTACCGTCAGGAGCTCCTACGAGCAGTACTTC. As protein: CASSTVRSSYEQYF.

The rearrangement links TRBV4-1 to TRBJ1-5, with 9 positions matching TRBD1. V dropped 3 bases and J dropped 7; count of bases not matched to a gene: 10. CDR3 length: 16 residues. Germline V gene data show CDR1 as MGHRA and CDR2 as YSYEKL. The CDR3, as DNA: TGCGCCAGCAGCCAGGGATGGGGACAGGGCGGACAGCCCCAGCATTTT. Protein product: CASSQGWGQGGQPQHF.

The chain employs TRBV12-3 or TRBV12-4 and TRBJ2-2, with 11 bases fitting TRBD2. There are 15 residues in the CDR3. Trimming removed 6 bases from V and 7 bases from J; junction bases left unmatched: 7. CDR3 sequence: CASRLAGEVIGELFF. The DNA for the CDR3 is TGTGCCAGCAGACTAGCGGGAGAGGTTATCGGGGAGCTGTTTTTT.

The chain combines TRBV27 with TRBJ2-1; 7 bases fit TRBD2. The CDR3 sequence is 15 residues long. Per the germline V gene, CDR1 is MNHEY and CDR2 is SMNVEV (reference sequence). V was clipped by 6 bases and J by 4 bases; unmatched bases: 9. The CDR3, as DNA: TGTGCCAGCAGCGGGACTACCGGACGATACAATGAGCAGTTCTTC. Translation: CASSGTTGRYNEQFF.

The chain couples TRBV20-1 to TRBJ2-3; 10 bases fit TRBD2. This CDR3 is built from 15 residues. CDR1 DFQATT and CDR2 SNEGSKA come from the germline V gene (reference sequence). Trimming took 6 bases from V and 1 from J; bases not matched to a gene: 7. This chain's CDR3 is CSANYGTSGTDTQYF. CDR3 nucleotides: TGCAGTGCGAACTACGGGACTAGCGGCACAGATACGCAGTATTTT.

This clonotype was counted a few times. This chain connects TRBV20-1 to TRBJ2-7, with 9 positions matching TRBD1. The CDR3 runs to 15 residues. Germline V gene sequence: CDR1 DFQATT, CDR2 SNEGSKA (reference sequence). Trimming cost V 0 bases and J 3 bases; bases outside gene matches: 6. For the CDR3, the DNA is TGCAGTGCTAGAGATCTGGGACAGGGTGGCTACGAGCAGTACTTC. Translation: CSARDLGQGGYEQYF.

The genes are TRBV7-2 and TRBJ2-1; 7 bases map to TRBD2. With 5 bases clipped from V and 15 bases from J, the junction kept 10 bases outside the gene matches. The CDR3 covers 12 residues. Germline assignment: CDR1 SGHTA and CDR2 FQGNSA. In DNA form, the CDR3 reads TGTGCCAGCAGCGCCCAGGGACTATTGGTGTTCTTC. Translated: CASSAQGLLVFF.

The V and J genes are TRBV5-5 and TRBJ2-7; TRBD1 might be the D (5 bases). V dropped 1 base and J dropped 3 bases, with 11 bases sitting between them. The CDR3 contains 14 residues. The V gene's germline CDR1 is SGHKS and CDR2 YYEKEE (reference sequence). The CDR3 reads CASSLRQNFYEQYF. Here the CDR3 DNA reads TGTGCCAGCAGCTTGAGACAGAACTTCTACGAGCAGTACTTC. The entire variable domain, with the rest obtained from reference TRBV5-5 and TRBJ2-7, is as follows: DAGVTQSPTHLIKTRGQQVTLRCSPISGHKSVSWYQQVLGQGPQFIFQYYEKEERGRGNFPDRFSARQFPNYSSELNVNALLLGDSALYLCASSLRQNFYEQYFGPGTRLTVT.

The chain combines TRBV6-6 with TRBJ1-1; unclear D gene. The germline V gene has CDR1 MNHNY and CDR2 SVGAGI (reference sequence). V was pared by 0 bases and J by 1 base, with 9 bases between. The CDR3 is 15 amino acids. Here the CDR3 DNA reads TGTGCCAGCAGTTACTCGATCGAGAAGAACACTGAAGCTTTCTTT. Translating gives CASSYSIEKNTEAFF.

V gene TRBV5-1 combines with J gene TRBJ1-1; D remains unclear. The CDR3 is made up of 14 amino acids. Germline CDR1 and CDR2: SGHRS and YFSETQ. V was cut by 1 base and J by 4 bases, with 11 bases left in between. The CDR3 region has the DNA TGCGCCAGCAGCTTGCAAATAAGCCGCACTGAAGCTTTCTTT. Translation gives CASSLQISRTEAFF.

V and J are TRBV20-1 and TRBJ1-5; TRBD1 matches 8 bases. Germline CDR1 is DFQATT and CDR2 is SNEGSKA (reference sequence). The CDR3 covers 12 residues. CDR3 protein: CISQGGNQPQHF. In DNA, the CDR3 is TGCATATCACAGGGGGGTAATCAGCCCCAGCATTTT.

The chain couples TRBV6-5 to TRBJ1-1, with 7 bases matching TRBD1. Germline V gene data show CDR1 as MNHEY and CDR2 as SVGAGI. This CDR3 is built from 13 residues. V lost 9 bases to trimming and J lost 5 bases; unmatched junction nucleotides: 9. The CDR3 here is CASTPGGTTEAFF. CDR3 sequence (DNA): TGTGCCAGTACTCCAGGGGGGACGACTGAAGCTTTCTTT.

The V and J genes are TRBV12-3 or TRBV12-4 and TRBJ1-6; D not resolved. The CDR3 runs 12 residues. Trimming stripped 6 bases from V and 7 bases from J, with 7 bases between. The CDR3 nucleotides are TGTGCCAGCAGCATCCGGAATTCACCCCTCCACTTT. Protein product: CASSIRNSPLHF.